The entry below gives a single T cell receptor (beta chain) sequence along with its context. The antigen is undetermined. This sample was taken from a study of T cells in localized non-small cell lung cancer. Study-level findings and limits: Median around 62 top-100 tumor clones were shared with paired adjacent lung. Highest T cell clonality was seen in uninvolved adjacent lung, surpassing that measured in tumor.

Profiled with immunoSEQ multiplex PCR; TCRdb holds only in-frame clones, not every one. Of around 25,000 clones listed, 70% to 90% are singletons. The TCR was taken from a female donor of 60 years or more with stage I lung adenocarcinoma. Here the sequenced sample was peripheral blood, taken before any cancer treatment.

CDR3 nucleotide sequence: TGTGCCATCAGTGGAGGGACAGGGGGTAGTCACAATGAGCAGTTCTTC. Protein product: CAISGGTGGSHNEQFF. The V gene is TRBV10-3, the J gene TRBJ2-1, with 11 bases aligning to TRBD1. V trimming: 4 bases; J trimming: 5 bases; junction bases outside the gene matches: 7. Germline CDR1 ENHRY, CDR2 SYGVKD. This CDR3 has 16 amino acids.